This T cell receptor (beta chain) is from a study of shared clonotypes between healthy human individuals. CDR1 is MGHRA, CDR2 YSYEKL, per germline. Trimming took 0 bases from V and 10 from J, leaving 16 bases between them. The CDR3 extends over 15 amino acids. The split of CD4+ cells yielded CD45RA+ naive and CD45RA-negative memory subsets. Original processing notes: ImmunoSEQ supplied junction-only sequences lacking quality scores, so filtering was different. TCRdb's copy holds only in-frame clones and misses some; the assay was immunoSEQ multiplex PCR. V, J and clone size were drawn from that table, and D and trimming were deduced from the DNA. The table has more than 150,000 clones, 85% to 95% seen once.

This TCR was recovered from a woman aged 30 to 39 in good health. The chain employs TRBV4-1 and TRBJ1-5; a possible D gene is TRBD1 (5 bases). Sequencing used naive CD4+ T cells sorted from blood. Subset here: CD45RA+ positively selected. The CDR3 spells CASSQDIKIGAPQHF. Written as DNA, the CDR3 is TGCGCCAGCAGCCAAGATATAAAAATAGGGGCACCCCAGCATTTT.